This passage covers 9 T cell receptor beta chains from one sample sequenced in a study of T cells after yellow fever vaccination. One entry per CDR3 protein results from TCRdb running MiXCR on the 5' RACE reads. In the table there are 450,000 to 550,000 distinct CDR3 sequences, 19% of which are singletons. The source was PBMCs, collected 15 days after the yellow fever booster vaccination. The receptors here all came from a man between 25 and 39 years old who received the YFV17D yellow fever vaccine.

The chain joins TRBV12-3 or TRBV12-4 to TRBJ2-5; tentative D call: TRBD2 (6 bases). V was trimmed by 4 bases and J by 5 bases, leaving 17 bases between them. The CDR3 consists of 15 residues. The CDR3 coding sequence is TGTGCCAGCAGTTACAGACTAGTCTTGGCTGAGACCCAGTACTTC. It specifies CASSYRLVLAETQYF.

This clonotype was detected many times. The chain is built from TRBV11-2 and TRBJ2-2; 7 bases agree with TRBD2. The CDR3 totals 14 residues. Germline assignment: CDR1 SGHAT and CDR2 FQNNGV. The V gene end was trimmed by 6 bases and the J gene end by 0 bases; junction bases not matched to a gene: 1. CDR3 coding DNA: TGTGCCAGCAGGAGCGGGACGAACACCGGGGAGCTGTTTTTT. Encoded protein: CASRSGTNTGELFF.

This chain connects TRBV5-1 to TRBJ2-1, with TRBD1 as a possible D gene (6 bases). Trimming left V 3 bases short and J 2 bases short, with 9 bases between. Germline CDR1 SGHRS, CDR2 YFSETQ. The CDR3 loop spans 14 amino acids. CDR3 in amino acids: CASSSGTTYNEQFF. The CDR3 nucleotides are TGCGCCAGCAGCTCCGGGACAACCTACAATGAGCAGTTCTTC.

V usage is TRBV28 and J usage is TRBJ2-3; TRBD2 aligns across 7 bases. The V and J ends lost 1 base and 7 bases, in that order; junction bases with no gene match: 5. The germline CDR1 and CDR2 sequences are MDHEN and SYDVKM. The CDR3 runs to 14 residues. This chain's CDR3 is CASSLLAGGNTQYF. The CDR3 coding sequence is TGTGCCAGCAGTTTATTAGCGGGTGGGAATACGCAGTATTTT.

The CDR3 nucleotides read TGCAGTGCGGTTCGGGAGGGCGTCAATGAGCAGTTCTTC. It codes for CSAVREGVNEQFF. This chain connects TRBV20-1 to TRBJ2-1, with TRBD2 matching 8 bases. After removal of 6 bases from V and 6 bases from J, the junction contained 7 bases not matched to a gene. CDR1 and CDR2 from the germline V gene are DFQATT and SNEGSKA (reference sequence). CDR3 length: 13 amino acids.

V usage is TRBV5-1 and J usage is TRBJ2-7; D is uncertain. Germline values: CDR1 SGHRS, CDR2 YFSETQ. Between the trimmed V and J ends, which lost 0 bases and 2 bases, there was a span of 12 bases. There are 15 residues in the CDR3. The CDR3 DNA reads TGCGCCAGCAGCTTGGGGGCAGGTATCCCCTACGAGCAGTACTTC. Amino acids: CASSLGAGIPYEQYF.

This clonotype was recorded a few times. The V call is TRBV5-4, the J call TRBJ2-1, with a tentative D call TRBD2 (6 bases). The CDR3 has 15 amino acids. V lost 2 bases, J lost 0 bases, and 9 bases lay in between. Germline V gene sequence: CDR1 SGHNT, CDR2 YYREEE (reference sequence). CDR3 in DNA: TGTGCCAGCAGCTTAGGAGGGAACTCCTACAATGAGCAGTTCTTC. The encoded protein is CASSLGGNSYNEQFF.

This clonotype was observed many times. The chain carries TRBV5-1 and TRBJ2-1, with D perhaps matching TRBD2 (5 bases). The V gene's germline CDR1 is SGHRS and CDR2 YFSETQ. The CDR3 is made up of 15 amino acids. V lost 4 bases, J lost 0 bases, and 11 bases lay in between. CDR3 amino acids: CASSKAASSYNEQFF. The CDR3 DNA reads as TGCGCCAGCAGCAAAGCGGCCAGCTCCTACAATGAGCAGTTCTTC. The full variable domain, rest sourced from reference TRBV5-1 and TRBJ2-1, is KAGVTQTPRYLIKTRGQQVTLSCSPISGHRSVSWYQQTPGQGLQFLFEYFSETQRNKGNFPGRFSGRQFSNSRSEMNVSTLELGDSALYLCASSKAASSYNEQFFGPGTRLTVL.

The V gene is TRBV6-1, the J gene TRBJ2-1, with 9 positions matching TRBD2. This CDR3 contains 14 residues. CDR1 is MNHNS and CDR2 is SASEGT in the germline V gene. After removal of 7 bases from V and 4 bases from J, the junction contained 5 bases not matched to a gene. CDR3 loop: CASNGLAIYNEQFF. The CDR3, as DNA: TGTGCCAGCAATGGACTAGCGATTTACAATGAGCAGTTCTTC.